The present entry profiles one T cell receptor beta chain with its context. This sample was included in a study of blood T cell repertoires in COVID-19. Sequencing used immunoSEQ multiplex PCR; TCRdb keeps in-frame clones, though not all of them. Of hundreds of thousands of clones listed, around 85% are singletons. V dropped 0 bases and J dropped 5; count of bases not matched to a gene: 8. This CDR3 spans 16 amino acids. From germline, CDR1 is LGHDT and CDR2 YNNKEL (reference sequence). Sequencing was performed on peripheral blood. The sequence was collected from a man older than 75 with acute or convalescent COVID-19. The chain has TRBV3-1 (or the pseudogene TRBV3-2) and TRBJ2-5; 8 bases are shared with TRBD2. CDR3 in amino acids: CASSQDQTSDEETQYF. The CDR3 DNA reads as TGTGCCAGCAGCCAAGACCAGACTAGCGACGAGGAGACCCAGTACTTC.